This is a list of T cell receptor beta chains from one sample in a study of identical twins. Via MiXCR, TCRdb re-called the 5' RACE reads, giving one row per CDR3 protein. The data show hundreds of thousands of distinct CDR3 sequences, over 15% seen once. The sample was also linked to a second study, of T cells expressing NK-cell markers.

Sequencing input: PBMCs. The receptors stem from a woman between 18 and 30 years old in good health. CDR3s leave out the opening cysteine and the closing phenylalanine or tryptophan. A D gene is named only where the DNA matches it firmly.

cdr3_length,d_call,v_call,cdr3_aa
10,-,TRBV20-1,SAGDGNQPQH
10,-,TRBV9,ASGAGGDEQY
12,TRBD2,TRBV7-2,ASSQREWYNEQF
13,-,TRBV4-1,ASKPMSEGTDTQY
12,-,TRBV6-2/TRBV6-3,ASGSRGAQETQY
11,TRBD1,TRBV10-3,AITSTGNTEAF
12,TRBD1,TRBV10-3,AISESRDSSLAF
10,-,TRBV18,ASSTGVYEQY
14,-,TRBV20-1,SASGSNQGQVGTQY
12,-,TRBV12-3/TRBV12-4,ASRPGSEFYEQY
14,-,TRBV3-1,ASSQEYGPGTDTQY
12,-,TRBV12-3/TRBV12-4,ASSFSGAAYEQY
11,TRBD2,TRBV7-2,ASRRLAGYEQY
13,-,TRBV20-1,SASSAEASTDTQY
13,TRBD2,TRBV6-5,ASSSGTSGSNEQF
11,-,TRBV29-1,SALPPRAYTQY
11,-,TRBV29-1,SARRDFRDEQY
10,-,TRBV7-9,ASSLAPYGYT
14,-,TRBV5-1,ASSLAIEGTGGEQF
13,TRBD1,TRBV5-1,ASSRGQGTFNEQF
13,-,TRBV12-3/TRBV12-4,ASRAAQSRSSPLH
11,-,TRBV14,ASSPILQGLAF
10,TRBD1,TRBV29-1,SVEGTGPEAF
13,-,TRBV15,ATSRDRSRTGELF
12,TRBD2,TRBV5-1,ASRGLAGDLEQY
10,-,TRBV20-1,SAVTSTDTQY
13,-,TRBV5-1,ASSLDGSVQETQY
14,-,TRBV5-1,ASSITGTNDAYEQY
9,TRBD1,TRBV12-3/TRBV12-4,ATGGTDTQY
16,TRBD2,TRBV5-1,ASSWGRWTSGAKNIQY
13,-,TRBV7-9,ASSSQGNTYNEQF
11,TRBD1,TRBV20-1,SAHRGRTDTQY
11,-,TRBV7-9,ASSLEGFDEQF
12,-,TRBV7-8,ASSLFYQQETQY
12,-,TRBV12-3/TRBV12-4,ASRAQARLGELF
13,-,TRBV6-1,ASRPAAGANSPLH
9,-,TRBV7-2,ASSQNGEQY
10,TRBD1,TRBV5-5,ASLDRGGEQY
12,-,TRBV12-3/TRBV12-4,ASSYPPVENEQF
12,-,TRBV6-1,ASISAPENYGYT
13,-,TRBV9,ASAQWEARGYEQF
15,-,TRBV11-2,ASSLVLRGGGTTEAF
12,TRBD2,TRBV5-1,ASSFTSGDYEQY
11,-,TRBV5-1,ASSFPSRDEQF
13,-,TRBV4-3,ASSQQGKVDSPLH
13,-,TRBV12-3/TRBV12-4,ASSSRGYPPHEQY
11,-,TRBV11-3,ASSFGTSTEAF
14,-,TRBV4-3,ASSQERLGANNEQF